The clone carrying this T cell receptor beta chain was detected many times. Its antigen remains unknown. This specimen belongs to a study of T-cell reconstitution after alpha-beta-depleted transplantation in children. Germline CDR1 is MGHDK and CDR2 is SYGVNS. J lost 2 bases, V lost 0 bases, and 6 bases had no gene match. This CDR3 contains 18 residues. Study-wide results and limits: Surviving thymic progenitors and recipient T cells were the source of high TCRbeta diversity at day 60 in some patients.

Unique molecular identifiers tagged the TCRbeta library. TCRdb recomputed calls from the PCR reads with MiXCR, one row per CDR3 protein. In the table there are fewer than 700,000 distinct CDR3 sequences, 10% to 15% of which are singletons. This clonotype was obtained from a male patient aged 10 to 17 who had a stem cell transplant for acute myeloid leukemia, so the T cells may come from the graft donor. Sample: PBMCs, mostly from graft donor cells, taken 360 days after TCRalphabeta/CD19-depleted stem cell transplant. This chain joins TRBV25-1 and TRBJ2-3; 12 nucleotides align to TRBD2. CDR3 bases: TGTGCCAGCAGTGAATATAGCCTAGCGGGAGGGGACACAGATACGCAGTATTTT. This codes for CASSEYSLAGGDTDTQYF.